This T cell receptor (beta chain) is from a study of T cell responses to AZD1222 COVID-19 vaccine. Study results and limitations: As reported, nearly half of all spike-specific TCRs target variant regions that are unmutated. Spike regions recognized by vaccine-associated CD4 TCRs spanned the protein, led by 160-218 and 743-854. None of the repertoires were sampled until the peak T cell response had passed. Mostly white British, mostly female donors; authors suggested clonal diversity may be underestimated.

The CDR3 has 15 amino acids. Trimming removed 1 base at V and 0 bases at J, with 7 bases between. In germline, CDR1 is MNHNS, CDR2 SASEGT. Note on this clone: Its antigen is currently unknown.

Assay: immunoSEQ multiplex PCR; the TCRdb copy retains only in-frame clones and omits some. The sample contains approximately 220,000 clones, 93% of which appear only once. The receptor comes from an adult in good health. The chain is built from TRBV6-1 and TRBJ1-5; D is unclear. Sequenced material: peripheral blood, taken on day 0 of MenACWY control vaccination. The CDR3 loop reads CASSEGGYSNQPQHF. The CDR3, as DNA: TGTGCCAGCAGTGAAGGAGGGTATAGCAATCAGCCCCAGCATTTT.